What follows describes a single T cell receptor (beta chain). Authors' analysis steps: Counts of nucleated cells, estimated from reference gene primer amplification, were obtained. Clones were read by immunoSEQ multiplex PCR, and TCRdb kept only the in-frame ones, dropping some. D and trimming were read from the DNA, whereas the V and J calls and clone size are those reported in that table. The sample yields tens of thousands of clones, around 83% seen once. The data were taken from a study of blood T cell repertoires in COVID-19. Study-wide background: Researchers got acute and convalescent COVID-19 samples from the United States, Italy and Spain. T cells, B-cell-depleted T cells, or PBMCs provided the cDNA or gDNA that served as material.

The sample consisted of peripheral blood. The sequence was obtained from a man aged 50 or older with acute or convalescent COVID-19.

The chain's CDR3 is CASSFTGGATEAFF. Written as DNA, the CDR3 is TGTGCCAGCAGCTTCACAGGGGGCGCGACTGAAGCTTTCTTT. The chain is built from TRBV7-3 and TRBJ1-1, with TRBD1 identical over 9 bases. V shed 3 bases, J shed 5 bases, and the junction held 4 bases outside the gene matches. The germline V gene has CDR1 SGHTA and CDR2 FQGTGA. This CDR3 is built from 14 residues. Looking up the rest from reference TRBV7-3 and TRBJ1-1 gives the full variable domain: GAGVSQTPSNKVTEKGKYVELRCDPISGHTALYWYRQSLGQGPEFLIYFQGTGAADDSGLPNDRFFAVRPEGSVSTLKIQRTERGDSAVYLCASSFTGGATEAFFGQGTRLTVV.